One sample yielded the 3 T cell receptor beta chains listed below, sequenced in a study of T cell changes during pregnancy in multiple sclerosis. Generated by immunoSEQ multiplex PCR, the TCRdb table keeps only in-frame clones and is missing some. The sample includes under 80,000 clones, roughly 92% of them seen just once. The source material was peripheral blood, sampled before pregnancy. Source of these receptors: a female donor with multiple sclerosis, enrolled in a pregnancy study.

The V gene is TRBV27, the J gene TRBJ2-3; D is possibly TRBD1 (5 bases). The CDR3 is 15 amino acids. V was shortened by 0 bases and J by 0 bases, with 7 bases between the two germline ends. Germline V gene sequence: CDR1 MNHEY, CDR2 SMNVEV (reference sequence). CDR3 sequence (DNA): TGTGCCAGCAGTTTATCAGGGGTGAGCACAGATACGCAGTATTTT. Protein product: CASSLSGVSTDTQYF.

This clone was seen more than once but under ten times. The chain links TRBV7-9 to TRBJ1-5; D is ambiguous. Trimming pared 3 bases from V and 6 bases from J, leaving 12 bases between. Germline assignment: CDR1 SEHNR and CDR2 FQNEAQ (reference sequence). This CDR3 is 14 amino acids long. CDR3 sequence: CASSFTEVIQPQHF. The CDR3 region has the DNA TGTGCCAGCAGCTTTACCGAGGTGATTCAGCCCCAGCATTTT.

This clone was recorded a few times. The chain couples TRBV4-1 to TRBJ2-7; TRBD2 matches 14 bases. The CDR3 has 17 residues. Looked up from germline, CDR1 is MGHRA and CDR2 is YSYEKL. The trim removed 3 bases at V and 4 bases at J, leaving 8 bases unmatched. This CDR3 is CASSHRGLAGEGYEQYF. The CDR3 DNA follows: TGCGCCAGCAGCCATCGGGGACTAGCGGGAGAAGGATACGAGCAGTACTTC.